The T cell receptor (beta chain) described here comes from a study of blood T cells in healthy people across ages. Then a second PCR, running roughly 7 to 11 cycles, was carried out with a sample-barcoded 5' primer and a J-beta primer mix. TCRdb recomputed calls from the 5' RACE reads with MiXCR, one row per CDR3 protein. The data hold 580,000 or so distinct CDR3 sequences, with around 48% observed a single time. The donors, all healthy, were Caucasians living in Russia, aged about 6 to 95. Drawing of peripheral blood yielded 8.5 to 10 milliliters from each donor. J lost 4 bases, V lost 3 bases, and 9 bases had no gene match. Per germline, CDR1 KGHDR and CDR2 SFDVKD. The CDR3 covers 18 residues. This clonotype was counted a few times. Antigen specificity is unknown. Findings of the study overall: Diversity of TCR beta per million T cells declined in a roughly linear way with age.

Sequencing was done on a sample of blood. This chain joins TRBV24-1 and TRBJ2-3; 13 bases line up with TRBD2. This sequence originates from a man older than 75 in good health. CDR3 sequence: CATSDPGTSGKWADTQYF. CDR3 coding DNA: TGTGCCACCAGTGATCCCGGGACTAGCGGGAAATGGGCAGATACGCAGTATTTT.